These 22 T cell receptor beta chains were sequenced from one sample in a study of sequential checkpoint blockade in melanoma. The treatment: randomized to nivolumab then ipilimumab (arm A) or the reverse (arm B). The data were produced by immunoSEQ multiplex PCR, yet TCRdb's version contains in-frame clones alone and is incomplete. The sample yields under 7,000 clones, about half seen once. The sample here was CD8+ T cells sorted from blood (inferred from file names), taken from a patient given nivolumab and ipilimumab in sequence. The receptors stem from a human donor with melanoma.

CDR3 sequence: CASSPKTSGGYNEQFF. CDR3 sequence (DNA): TGTGCCAGCAGTCCCAAGACTAGCGGGGGATACAATGAGCAGTTCTTC. The V and J genes are TRBV6-4 and TRBJ2-1, with 12 positions matching TRBD2. V trimming: 5 bases; J trimming: 4 bases; junction bases outside the gene matches: 6. The CDR3 has 16 residues. Germline V gives CDR1 MRHNA, CDR2 SNTAGT.

The J gene is TRBJ1-2, the V gene TRBV6-5; D is uncertain. The CDR3 has 12 amino acids. Looked up from germline, CDR1 is MNHEY and CDR2 is SVGAGI. Trimming shortened V by 7 bases and J by 4 bases, and 10 bases separated the two germline ends. CDR3 sequence reads: CASTPSGYGYTF. The CDR3 DNA reads TGTGCCAGCACCCCGAGCGGCTATGGCTACACCTTC.

By frequency in the sample, this clone is medium-sized (0.01 to 0.1%). This chain links TRBV27 with TRBJ2-1, with 9 bases identical to TRBD2. This CDR3 region has 16 residues. The germline CDR1 and CDR2 sequences are MNHEY and SMNVEV (reference sequence). Unmatched junction bases numbered 8, after V lost 4 bases and J lost 4 bases. CDR3 DNA sequence: TGTGCCAGCAGTTCCAGTAGCGGGAGACAGTACAATGAGCAGTTCTTC. It encodes CASSSSSGRQYNEQFF.

The chain couples TRBV4-1 to TRBJ2-1; TRBD2 agrees at 10 bases. Germline trimming cut 1 base from V and 9 bases from J; bases unmatched to any gene: 6. Looked up from germline, CDR1 is MGHRA and CDR2 is YSYEKL. The CDR3 is 15 amino acids. The CDR3: CASSQGPSGSREQFF. As DNA, the CDR3 is TGCGCCAGCAGCCAAGGGCCTAGCGGGAGTCGTGAGCAGTTCTTC.

This clone appeared a few times. This chain uses TRBV27 with TRBJ2-7; 8 bases agree with TRBD2. Germline-derived CDR1 and CDR2 are MNHEY and SMNVEV (reference sequence). This CDR3 contains 14 residues. The J segment lost 4 bases and the V segment lost 5 bases, leaving 7 bases of the junction unmatched. The CDR3 DNA is TGTGCCAGCAGTCTTAGCGGGACCCGGTACGAGCAGTACTTC. Translation gives CASSLSGTRYEQYF.

This clone was seen more than once but under ten times. This chain joins TRBV13 and TRBJ2-5; possibly TRBD1 for D (6 bases). Germline V gene sequence: CDR1 PRHDT, CDR2 FYEKMQ (reference sequence). The ends were cut back, 4 bases at V and 2 bases at J, with 14 bases in the middle. This CDR3 has 15 residues. The CDR3 protein is CASSSKGGWQETQYF. CDR3 sequence (DNA): TGTGCCAGCAGCTCCAAAGGGGGTTGGCAAGAGACCCAGTACTTC.

The chain joins TRBV30 to TRBJ2-7; a possible D gene is TRBD1 (6 bases). The CDR3 extends over 13 amino acids. Germline lookup yields CDR1 GTSNPN and CDR2 SVGIG (reference sequence). V lost 5 bases and J lost 4, with 15 bases in between. CDR3 sequence (DNA): TGTGCCTGGGCACTCACAGGGCTTTACGAGCAGTACTTC. Its protein is CAWALTGLYEQYF. Based on the CDR3 plus reference TRBV30 and TRBJ2-7, the full variable domain is SQTIHQWPATLVQPVGSPLSLECTVEGTSNPNLYWYRQAAGRGLQLLFYSVGIGQISSEVPQNLSASRPQDRQFILSSKKLLLSDSGFYLCAWALTGLYEQYFGPGTRLTVT.

This clone is labeled medium-sized. The chain uses TRBV6-5 and TRBJ2-7; maybe TRBD1 (5 bases). The CDR3 contains 14 residues. V shed 2 bases and J shed 3 bases, with 11 bases lying between them. Germline V gene lookup returns CDR1 MNHEY and CDR2 SVGAGI. This chain's CDR3 is CASSYAQGIYEQYF. In DNA, the CDR3 is TGTGCCAGCAGTTACGCGCAGGGTATCTACGAGCAGTACTTC.

V and J are TRBV15 and TRBJ2-2, with TRBD2 identical over 8 bases. This CDR3 comprises 15 residues. Germline V gene data show CDR1 as LNHNV and CDR2 as YYDKDF (reference sequence). J gave up 5 bases and V 6 bases, and 8 bases lay outside the gene matches. The CDR3 nucleotides read TGTGCCACCAGTAATAGCGGGGAAGGGACCGGGGAGCTGTTTTTT. It specifies CATSNSGEGTGELFF.

This clone was picked up one time. V is TRBV7-6 and J is TRBJ2-5; 9 positions match TRBD2. The DNA end is a closer match to TRBJ2-7, so the J assignment may be wrong. The CDR3 has 16 residues. Germline V gives CDR1 SGHVS, CDR2 FNYEAQ. CDR3 amino acids: CASSLSLSGGLHEQYF. The CDR3 region has the DNA TGTGCCAGCAGCTTGAGCCTGAGCGGGGGGCTCCACGAGCAGTACTTC.

The chain couples TRBV6-5 to TRBJ2-5; D possibly corresponds to TRBD1 (6 bases). With 7 bases removed from V and 4 bases from J, the gap between germline ends came to 16 bases. CDR3 length: 14 amino acids. The germline gives CDR1 MNHEY, CDR2 SVGAGI. CDR3 DNA: TGTGCCAGCACCGATACAGGGTTCCCAGAGACCCAGTACTTC. This encodes CASTDTGFPETQYF.

The V gene is TRBV6-4, the J gene TRBJ2-1; 11 bases match TRBD2. The CDR3 spans 15 residues. V was clipped by 0 bases and J by 6 bases; unmatched bases: 1. CDR1 is MRHNA, CDR2 SNTAGT, per germline. CDR3: CASSDSSGGANEQFF. CDR3 sequence (DNA): TGTGCCAGCAGTGACTCTAGCGGGGGGGCCAATGAGCAGTTCTTC.

The chain uses TRBV6-6 and TRBJ1-2, with D tentatively TRBD1 (6 bases). Germline loops: CDR1 MNHNY, CDR2 SVGAGI (reference sequence). Trimming removed 6 bases from V and 9 bases from J, with 17 bases in between. The CDR3 has 13 amino acids. The CDR3 DNA reads TGTGCCAGCAGCCCAACAGGGTCGGAGAGCTACACCTTC. This encodes CASSPTGSESYTF.

The gene calls are TRBV27 and TRBJ2-7, with 11 bases matching TRBD2. CDR1 and CDR2 (germline): MNHEY, SMNVEV (reference sequence). The ends lost 7 bases at V and 6 bases at J; junction bases unmatched: 8. The CDR3 spans 14 residues. The CDR3, as DNA: TGTGCCAGCACCCCCTTAGCGGGAGGGCTCGAGCAGTACTTC. Its protein is CASTPLAGGLEQYF.

This sequence joins TRBV19 and TRBJ2-1, with TRBD2 matching over 8 bases. The CDR3 covers 15 residues. CDR1 is LNHDA, CDR2 SQIVND, per germline (reference sequence). V was pared by 5 bases and J by 2 bases, with 5 bases of the junction left unmatched. In DNA form, the CDR3 reads TGTGCCAGTAGTCTCAGCGGGAGCCCCTACAATGAGCAGTTCTTC. It translates to CASSLSGSPYNEQFF.

The J gene is TRBJ2-5, the V gene TRBV4-3; TRBD1 might be the D (6 bases). The CDR3 totals 15 residues. Germline V gene sequence: CDR1 LGHNA, CDR2 YSLEER. Trimming took off 0 bases at V and 5 bases at J, with 13 bases between the two ends. The CDR3 DNA reads as TGCGCCAGCAGCCAAGATACAGGGCCCAGGGAGACCCAGTACTTC. Residues: CASSQDTGPRETQYF.

The chain employs TRBV30 and TRBJ2-7; D may be TRBD1 (5 bases). Germline V CDR1 and CDR2: GTSNPN, SVGIG (reference sequence). Trimming stripped 0 bases from V and 5 bases from J, with 14 bases between. The CDR3 has 14 residues. As DNA, the CDR3 is TGTGCCTGGAGTGTACTGGGCAGGGCAGACGAGCAGTACTTC. Protein: CAWSVLGRADEQYF.

The chain carries TRBV19 and TRBJ2-7; tentatively, D is TRBD1 (6 bases). V lost 7 bases and J 0 bases, leaving 10 bases between the germline ends. The CDR3 is made up of 13 amino acids. The germline gives CDR1 LNHDA, CDR2 SQIVND (reference sequence). DNA of the CDR3: TGTGCCAGTAAACAGGGATTCTCCTACGAGCAGTACTTC. Encoded protein: CASKQGFSYEQYF.

The CDR3 reads CASSEFSGEETQYF. CDR3 DNA: TGTGCCAGCAGTGAATTTAGCGGAGAAGAGACCCAGTACTTC. The chain has TRBV6-1 and TRBJ2-5, with a possible D match to TRBD2 (6 bases). Germline assignment: CDR1 MNHNS and CDR2 SASEGT. The germline V and J ends were trimmed by 2 bases and 3 bases, with 10 bases remaining between them. This CDR3 region has 14 residues.

The chain joins TRBV19 to TRBJ1-4; 10 bases align to TRBD1. The junction had 11 bases not matched to a gene; V was cut back by 5 bases and J by 8 bases. CDR1 and CDR2 from the germline V gene are LNHDA and SQIVND (reference sequence). There are 16 residues in the CDR3. CDR3 protein: CASSARTGGEQEKLFF. The CDR3 bases are TGTGCCAGTAGTGCCCGGACAGGGGGGGAACAAGAAAAACTGTTTTTT.

The J gene is TRBJ2-1, the V gene TRBV7-8, with D maybe TRBD1 (5 bases). Germline assignment: CDR1 SGHVS and CDR2 FQNEAQ. This CDR3 has 19 residues. Trimming shortened V by 1 base and J by 4 bases, and 23 bases separated the two germline ends. CDR3 in amino acids: CASSLGAAGDSSFYNEQFF. CDR3 sequence (DNA): TGTGCCAGCAGCTTAGGGGCCGCCGGAGACAGTTCCTTTTACAATGAGCAGTTCTTC.

The chain employs TRBV2 and TRBJ1-1; weak D call: TRBD1 (5 bases). Germline CDR1 and CDR2: SNHLY and FYNNEI. The CDR3 has 16 residues. V was shortened by 2 bases and J by 0 bases, with 13 bases between the two germline ends. CDR3 bases: TGTGCCAGCAGTGAATCCGGGACTCCCCTGAACACTGAAGCTTTCTTT. Its translation is CASSESGTPLNTEAFF.